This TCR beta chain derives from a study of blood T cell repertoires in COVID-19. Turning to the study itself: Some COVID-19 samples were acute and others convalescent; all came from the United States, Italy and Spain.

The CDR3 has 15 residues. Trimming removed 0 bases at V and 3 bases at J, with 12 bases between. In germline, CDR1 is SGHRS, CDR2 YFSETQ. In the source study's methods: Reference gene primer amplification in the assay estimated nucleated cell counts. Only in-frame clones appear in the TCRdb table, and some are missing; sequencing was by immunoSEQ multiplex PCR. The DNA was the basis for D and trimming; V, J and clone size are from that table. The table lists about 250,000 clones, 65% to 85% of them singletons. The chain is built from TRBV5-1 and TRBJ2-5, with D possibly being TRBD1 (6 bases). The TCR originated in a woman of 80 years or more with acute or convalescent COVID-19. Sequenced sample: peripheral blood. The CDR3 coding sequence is TGCGCCAGCAGCTTGGCCAACAGGGTGGAAGAGACCCAGTACTTC. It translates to CASSLANRVEETQYF.